This T cell receptor beta chain was recovered during a study of T-cell reconstitution after alpha-beta-depleted transplantation in children. Study conclusions and caveats: T-cell counts and diversity at one year post-transplant came mainly from newly produced T cells. Two months or so post-transplant, alpha-beta T cells reportedly derived from several hundred expanded graft clones. After transplant, high TCRbeta diversity at day 60 in some patients arose from surviving recipient T cells and thymic progenitors.

Concerning this clonotype itself: Its antigen is as yet unknown.

TCRbeta library preparation incorporated unique molecular identifiers. TCRdb ran MiXCR on the PCR reads and lists one entry per CDR3 protein. The sample holds about 980,000 distinct CDR3 sequences, about 29% seen once. The CDR3 is 14 residues long. CDR1 is MDHEN and CDR2 is SYDVKM in the germline V gene. V was pared by 5 bases and J by 9 bases, with 14 bases between. Sequenced material: PBMCs, mostly from graft donor cells, taken 360 days after TCRalphabeta/CD19-depleted stem cell transplant. This rearrangement joins TRBV28 to TRBJ1-6, with a tentative D call TRBD1 (5 bases). The TCR comes from a boy younger than two who had a stem cell transplant for SCID, so the T cells may come from the graft donor. The CDR3, as DNA: TGTGCCAGCAGTGGCCTGAAGACAGCTTCACCCCTCCACTTT. Encoded protein: CASSGLKTASPLHF.